This TCR beta chain derives from a study of blood T cell repertoires in COVID-19. Study-level background: The United States, Italy and Spain supplied acute and convalescent COVID-19 samples.

Only in-frame clones appear in the TCRdb table, and some are missing; sequencing was by immunoSEQ multiplex PCR. The table records a few hundred thousand clones, 75% to 90% of them present only once. Ages ranged from about 18 to 89 years, with residence in around 24 US areas. This CDR3 contains 18 residues. The germline CDR1 and CDR2 sequences are MNHEY and SMNVEV (reference sequence). V gave up 3 bases and J gave up 4 bases; unmatched junction bases: 14. Input material: PBMCs or T cells enriched from blood (not recorded which). The chain recombines TRBV27 with TRBJ2-3; the match to TRBD2 covers 9 bases. The receptor's source is a man under 40 who had recovered from COVID-19. The CDR3 bases are TGTGCCAGCAGTTTGTACGCAGGTGTAGCGGGGGTCCCAGATACGCAGTATTTT. Protein product: CASSLYAGVAGVPDTQYF.